The following is a TCR beta chain sequence with its context. As yet, its antigen is unknown. The time point was: patch test 3, about 24 weeks after DPC sensitization. The treatment denotes: therapeutic diphenylcyclopropenone sensitization with weekly scalp DPC. The data originate from a study of human T cells and chemical hapten exposure. Study context: Patches with 0.01% DPC went on the upper back, and the tests were read at 6 days. Per-sample TCR yield variation was attributed mainly to small pooled library volume differences.

Germline assignment: CDR1 LGHNA and CDR2 YSLEER. The V end was cut by 0 bases, the J end by 3 bases, with 12 bases between. The CDR3 sequence is 15 residues long. Study findings and constraints: Significantly greater numbers of large CDR3 similarity clusters came from expanded TCRs than from controls.

TCRdb passed the RACE reads through MiXCR, listing each CDR3 protein once. The sample shows 50,000 to 80,000 distinct CDR3 sequences, about 10% of them seen only once. Sequencing used whole blood, obtained in connection with sensitization to the hapten diphenylcyclopropenone (DPC). This clonotype was sampled from a woman in her twenties or thirties with alopecia areata. Some clones in this sample may be carry-over from other donors' samples. The chain recombines TRBV4-3 with TRBJ2-7, with a weak D call TRBD2 (6 bases). CDR3 DNA: TGCGCCAGCAGCCAAGAAAACGGGGGAGTCTACGAGCAGTACTTC. This gives the protein CASSQENGGVYEQYF.